This is a list of T cell receptor beta chains from one sample in a study of memory CD4+ T cells and cytomegalovirus serostatus. Sequenced by immunoSEQ multiplex PCR; TCRdb stores in-frame clones only, minus some. The sample lists about 39,000 clones; roughly 80% were seen once. Sample: memory CD4+ T cells from blood. The receptors here all came from an adult in good health and CMV-seronegative. Both conserved end residues are part of each CDR3. The D gene is left open where the match is weak. Some rows have no size entry. The others give once, few or many, or a class for an expanded clone.

D gene: NA
V gene: TRBV6-5
clone size: NA
J gene: TRBJ2-5
CDR3 DNA: TGTGCCAGCAGCCAGGGTGAGACCCAGTACTTC
CDR3 protein: CASSQGETQYF

D gene: TRBD1
V gene: TRBV29-1
clone size: NA
J gene: TRBJ1-4
CDR3 DNA: TGCAGCGTTGAAGAGACAGGGACTAATGAAAAACTGTTTTTT
CDR3 protein: CSVEETGTNEKLFF

D gene: NA
V gene: TRBV30
clone size: NA
J gene: TRBJ1-2
CDR3 DNA: TGTGCCTGGAGCCCCGGGGACGGCGAGTTCTATGGCTACACCTTC
CDR3 protein: CAWSPGDGEFYGYTF

D gene: TRBD2
V gene: TRBV7-9
clone size: NA
J gene: TRBJ2-1
CDR3 DNA: TGTGCCAGCAGCCCCGTACTAGCGGGAATTAACAATGAGCAGTTCTTC
CDR3 protein: CASSPVLAGINNEQFF

D gene: TRBD1
V gene: TRBV6-1
clone size: NA
J gene: TRBJ1-1
CDR3 DNA: TGTGCCAGCGGAGACAGGGGGGGGGACACTGAAGCTTTCTTT
CDR3 protein: CASGDRGGDTEAFF

D gene: TRBD2
V gene: TRBV7-8
clone size: few
J gene: TRBJ2-2
CDR3 DNA: TGTGCCAGCAGCTTCACTAGCGGGGGAACCGGGGAGCTGTTTTTT
CDR3 protein: CASSFTSGGTGELFF

D gene: TRBD1
V gene: TRBV30
clone size: NA
J gene: TRBJ2-7
CDR3 DNA: TGTGCCTGGGCGGCCTTGACAGGGGTCTCCTACGAGCAGTACTTC
CDR3 protein: CAWAALTGVSYEQYF

D gene: TRBD1
V gene: TRBV18
clone size: NA
J gene: TRBJ1-2
CDR3 DNA: TGTGCCAGCTCACCGCCTAAGGGACAGGGCTATGGCTACACCTTC
CDR3 protein: CASSPPKGQGYGYTF

D gene: TRBD1
V gene: TRBV27
clone size: NA
J gene: TRBJ1-2
CDR3 DNA: TGTGCCAGCAGTCGGTCCGGGACAGGGGGCGAGGGGGATGGCTACACCTTC
CDR3 protein: CASSRSGTGGEGDGYTF

D gene: NA
V gene: TRBV9
clone size: NA
J gene: TRBJ2-2
CDR3 DNA: TGTGCCAGCAGCTCCAACACCGGGGAGCTGTTTTTT
CDR3 protein: CASSSNTGELFF

D gene: NA
V gene: TRBV6-1
clone size: NA
J gene: TRBJ2-5
CDR3 DNA: TGTGCCAGCAGCCCACACCCAGGGTTACAGACCCAGTACTTC
CDR3 protein: CASSPHPGLQTQYF

D gene: NA
V gene: TRBV7-9
clone size: NA
J gene: TRBJ1-1
CDR3 DNA: TGTGCCAGCAGCTCGACCGGGGGTGTAGCTTTCTTT
CDR3 protein: CASSSTGGVAFF

D gene: TRBD1
V gene: TRBV7-8
clone size: NA
J gene: TRBJ1-1
CDR3 DNA: TGTGCCAGCAGCTTAGGGGGACAGGCCTGGGGAAACACTGAAGCTTTCTTT
CDR3 protein: CASSLGGQAWGNTEAFF

D gene: NA
V gene: TRBV13
clone size: NA
J gene: TRBJ1-1
CDR3 DNA: TGTGCCAGCAGAAACAGGGAGAACACTGAAGCTTTCTTT
CDR3 protein: CASRNRENTEAFF

D gene: NA
V gene: TRBV2
clone size: once
J gene: TRBJ2-5
CDR3 DNA: TGTGCCAGCAGTGCTAGGAACCAGGGGACGGAGACCCAGTACTTC
CDR3 protein: CASSARNQGTETQYF

D gene: TRBD2
V gene: TRBV13
clone size: NA
J gene: TRBJ2-1
CDR3 DNA: TGTGCCAGCAGCTCGGGGACTAGCGGGGGCCCCCGCAACTACAATGAGCAGTTCTTC
CDR3 protein: CASSSGTSGGPRNYNEQFF

D gene: NA
V gene: TRBV2
clone size: once
J gene: TRBJ2-1
CDR3 DNA: TGTGCCAGCAGTAAAGGGGTGGGTGAGCAGTTCTTC
CDR3 protein: CASSKGVGEQFF

D gene: TRBD1
V gene: TRBV4-1
clone size: once
J gene: TRBJ1-2
CDR3 DNA: TGCGCCAGCAGCCAGGAAGGGACAGATGGCTACACCTTC
CDR3 protein: CASSQEGTDGYTF

D gene: TRBD1
V gene: TRBV7-2
clone size: NA
J gene: TRBJ1-1
CDR3 DNA: TGTGCCAGCAGCTTAGCGATCCAGGGGGCCGATCAAGCTTTCTTT
CDR3 protein: CASSLAIQGADQAFF

D gene: TRBD1
V gene: TRBV30
clone size: NA
J gene: TRBJ1-1
CDR3 DNA: TGTGCCTTGATGCGGGACAGGTACACTGAAGCTTTCTTT
CDR3 protein: CALMRDRYTEAFF

D gene: NA
V gene: TRBV30
clone size: NA
J gene: TRBJ1-4
CDR3 DNA: TGTGCCTGGAGTGTGCCCGGATCTAATGAAAAACTGTTTTTT
CDR3 protein: CAWSVPGSNEKLFF

D gene: TRBD2
V gene: TRBV5-6
clone size: NA
J gene: TRBJ2-5
CDR3 DNA: TGTGCCAGCACGACTAGCGGGGGGGAAGAGACCCAGTACTTC
CDR3 protein: CASTTSGGEETQYF

D gene: TRBD2
V gene: TRBV14
clone size: NA
J gene: TRBJ2-1
CDR3 DNA: TGTGCCAGCAGCCAATTGACTCCGGGACTAAGCTACAATGAGCAGTTCTTC
CDR3 protein: CASSQLTPGLSYNEQFF

D gene: TRBD1
V gene: TRBV2
clone size: NA
J gene: TRBJ1-6
CDR3 DNA: TGTGCCAGCAGTGAAGCCTCGGGACAGGGTGGGGTCCTCCACTTT
CDR3 protein: CASSEASGQGGVLHF

D gene: NA
V gene: TRBV7-3
clone size: NA
J gene: TRBJ2-6
CDR3 DNA: TGTGCCAGCAGCTTAGGTGGCTCTGGGGCCAACGTCCTGACTTTC
CDR3 protein: CASSLGGSGANVLTF

D gene: NA
V gene: TRBV30
clone size: NA
J gene: TRBJ1-3
CDR3 DNA: TGTGCCTGGAGGAACAAGGGGGTCTCTGGAAACACCATATATTTT
CDR3 protein: CAWRNKGVSGNTIYF

D gene: NA
V gene: TRBV30
clone size: NA
J gene: TRBJ1-1
CDR3 DNA: TGTGCCTGGAGTGACAGGAACACTGAAGCTTTCTTT
CDR3 protein: CAWSDRNTEAFF

D gene: NA
V gene: TRBV7-6
clone size: NA
J gene: TRBJ2-2
CDR3 DNA: TGTGCCAGCAGCTCAACAACAGCAGTCCCCGGGGAGCTGTTTTTT
CDR3 protein: CASSSTTAVPGELFF

D gene: NA
V gene: TRBV5-5
clone size: NA
J gene: TRBJ1-1
CDR3 DNA: TGTGCCAGCAGCTTGCAGAACACTGAAGCTTTCTTT
CDR3 protein: CASSLQNTEAFF

D gene: NA
V gene: TRBV5-1
clone size: NA
J gene: TRBJ1-2
CDR3 DNA: TGCGCCAGCAGCTTGGGGGGGGAGGACACCAACTATGGCTACACCTTC
CDR3 protein: CASSLGGEDTNYGYTF

D gene: NA
V gene: TRBV4-1
clone size: once
J gene: TRBJ2-1
CDR3 DNA: TGCGCCAGCAGCCAAGCAAGAGGGGGGCAGGGGAGCAATGAGCAGTTCTTC
CDR3 protein: CASSQARGGQGSNEQFF

D gene: TRBD2
V gene: TRBV7-9
clone size: NA
J gene: TRBJ2-6
CDR3 DNA: TGTGCCAGCAGCTTCCCAGCGGGGGCCTACTATGGGGCCAACGTCCTGACTTTC
CDR3 protein: CASSFPAGAYYGANVLTF

D gene: TRBD1
V gene: TRBV6-1
clone size: NA
J gene: TRBJ2-5
CDR3 DNA: TGTGCCAGCAGCCGGGACAGGTGGGAGACCCAGTACTTC
CDR3 protein: CASSRDRWETQYF

D gene: TRBD1
V gene: TRBV7-2
clone size: NA
J gene: TRBJ1-2
CDR3 DNA: TGTGCCAGCAGCTTAGCCGGACAGGGTGACGGCTATGGCTACACCTTC
CDR3 protein: CASSLAGQGDGYGYTF

D gene: NA
V gene: TRBV6-5
clone size: NA
J gene: TRBJ1-6
CDR3 DNA: TGTGCCAGCAGTGCCGGGACGGCAAATTCACCCCTCCACTTT
CDR3 protein: CASSAGTANSPLHF

D gene: TRBD1
V gene: TRBV7-7
clone size: NA
J gene: TRBJ2-2
CDR3 DNA: TGTGCTAGCAGCTTGACAGGGCCGCCGAACACCGGGGAGCTGTTTTTT
CDR3 protein: CASSLTGPPNTGELFF

D gene: NA
V gene: TRBV27
clone size: NA
J gene: TRBJ1-3
CDR3 DNA: TGTGCCAGCAGCCCCGACAGCTTCTCTGGAAACACCATATATTTT
CDR3 protein: CASSPDSFSGNTIYF

D gene: TRBD1
V gene: TRBV7-2
clone size: once
J gene: TRBJ2-2
CDR3 DNA: TGTGCCAGCAGCTTTCAACAGGGGGCTGGGGAGCTGTTTTTT
CDR3 protein: CASSFQQGAGELFF

D gene: TRBD1
V gene: TRBV9
clone size: NA
J gene: TRBJ1-3
CDR3 DNA: TGTGCCAGCAGCCCGGGACAGGGATCCGGAAACACCATATATTTT
CDR3 protein: CASSPGQGSGNTIYF

D gene: NA
V gene: TRBV2
clone size: NA
J gene: TRBJ1-2
CDR3 DNA: TGTGCCAGCAGTGAAGGATCAGGGTGGGGATATGGCTACACCTTC
CDR3 protein: CASSEGSGWGYGYTF

D gene: TRBD1
V gene: TRBV25-1
clone size: NA
J gene: TRBJ2-7
CDR3 DNA: TGTGCCAGCAGTGATCGGGACAGGGGAAAGTACGAGCAGTACTTC
CDR3 protein: CASSDRDRGKYEQYF

D gene: NA
V gene: TRBV30
clone size: NA
J gene: TRBJ1-1
CDR3 DNA: TGTGCCTGGAGTGCCTCCCCGTGGAATTCCGCTGAAGCTTTCTTT
CDR3 protein: CAWSASPWNSAEAFF

D gene: NA
V gene: TRBV5-1
clone size: NA
J gene: TRBJ2-7
CDR3 DNA: TGCGCCAGCAGCTCGCAGGGCCACGAGCAGTACTTC
CDR3 protein: CASSSQGHEQYF